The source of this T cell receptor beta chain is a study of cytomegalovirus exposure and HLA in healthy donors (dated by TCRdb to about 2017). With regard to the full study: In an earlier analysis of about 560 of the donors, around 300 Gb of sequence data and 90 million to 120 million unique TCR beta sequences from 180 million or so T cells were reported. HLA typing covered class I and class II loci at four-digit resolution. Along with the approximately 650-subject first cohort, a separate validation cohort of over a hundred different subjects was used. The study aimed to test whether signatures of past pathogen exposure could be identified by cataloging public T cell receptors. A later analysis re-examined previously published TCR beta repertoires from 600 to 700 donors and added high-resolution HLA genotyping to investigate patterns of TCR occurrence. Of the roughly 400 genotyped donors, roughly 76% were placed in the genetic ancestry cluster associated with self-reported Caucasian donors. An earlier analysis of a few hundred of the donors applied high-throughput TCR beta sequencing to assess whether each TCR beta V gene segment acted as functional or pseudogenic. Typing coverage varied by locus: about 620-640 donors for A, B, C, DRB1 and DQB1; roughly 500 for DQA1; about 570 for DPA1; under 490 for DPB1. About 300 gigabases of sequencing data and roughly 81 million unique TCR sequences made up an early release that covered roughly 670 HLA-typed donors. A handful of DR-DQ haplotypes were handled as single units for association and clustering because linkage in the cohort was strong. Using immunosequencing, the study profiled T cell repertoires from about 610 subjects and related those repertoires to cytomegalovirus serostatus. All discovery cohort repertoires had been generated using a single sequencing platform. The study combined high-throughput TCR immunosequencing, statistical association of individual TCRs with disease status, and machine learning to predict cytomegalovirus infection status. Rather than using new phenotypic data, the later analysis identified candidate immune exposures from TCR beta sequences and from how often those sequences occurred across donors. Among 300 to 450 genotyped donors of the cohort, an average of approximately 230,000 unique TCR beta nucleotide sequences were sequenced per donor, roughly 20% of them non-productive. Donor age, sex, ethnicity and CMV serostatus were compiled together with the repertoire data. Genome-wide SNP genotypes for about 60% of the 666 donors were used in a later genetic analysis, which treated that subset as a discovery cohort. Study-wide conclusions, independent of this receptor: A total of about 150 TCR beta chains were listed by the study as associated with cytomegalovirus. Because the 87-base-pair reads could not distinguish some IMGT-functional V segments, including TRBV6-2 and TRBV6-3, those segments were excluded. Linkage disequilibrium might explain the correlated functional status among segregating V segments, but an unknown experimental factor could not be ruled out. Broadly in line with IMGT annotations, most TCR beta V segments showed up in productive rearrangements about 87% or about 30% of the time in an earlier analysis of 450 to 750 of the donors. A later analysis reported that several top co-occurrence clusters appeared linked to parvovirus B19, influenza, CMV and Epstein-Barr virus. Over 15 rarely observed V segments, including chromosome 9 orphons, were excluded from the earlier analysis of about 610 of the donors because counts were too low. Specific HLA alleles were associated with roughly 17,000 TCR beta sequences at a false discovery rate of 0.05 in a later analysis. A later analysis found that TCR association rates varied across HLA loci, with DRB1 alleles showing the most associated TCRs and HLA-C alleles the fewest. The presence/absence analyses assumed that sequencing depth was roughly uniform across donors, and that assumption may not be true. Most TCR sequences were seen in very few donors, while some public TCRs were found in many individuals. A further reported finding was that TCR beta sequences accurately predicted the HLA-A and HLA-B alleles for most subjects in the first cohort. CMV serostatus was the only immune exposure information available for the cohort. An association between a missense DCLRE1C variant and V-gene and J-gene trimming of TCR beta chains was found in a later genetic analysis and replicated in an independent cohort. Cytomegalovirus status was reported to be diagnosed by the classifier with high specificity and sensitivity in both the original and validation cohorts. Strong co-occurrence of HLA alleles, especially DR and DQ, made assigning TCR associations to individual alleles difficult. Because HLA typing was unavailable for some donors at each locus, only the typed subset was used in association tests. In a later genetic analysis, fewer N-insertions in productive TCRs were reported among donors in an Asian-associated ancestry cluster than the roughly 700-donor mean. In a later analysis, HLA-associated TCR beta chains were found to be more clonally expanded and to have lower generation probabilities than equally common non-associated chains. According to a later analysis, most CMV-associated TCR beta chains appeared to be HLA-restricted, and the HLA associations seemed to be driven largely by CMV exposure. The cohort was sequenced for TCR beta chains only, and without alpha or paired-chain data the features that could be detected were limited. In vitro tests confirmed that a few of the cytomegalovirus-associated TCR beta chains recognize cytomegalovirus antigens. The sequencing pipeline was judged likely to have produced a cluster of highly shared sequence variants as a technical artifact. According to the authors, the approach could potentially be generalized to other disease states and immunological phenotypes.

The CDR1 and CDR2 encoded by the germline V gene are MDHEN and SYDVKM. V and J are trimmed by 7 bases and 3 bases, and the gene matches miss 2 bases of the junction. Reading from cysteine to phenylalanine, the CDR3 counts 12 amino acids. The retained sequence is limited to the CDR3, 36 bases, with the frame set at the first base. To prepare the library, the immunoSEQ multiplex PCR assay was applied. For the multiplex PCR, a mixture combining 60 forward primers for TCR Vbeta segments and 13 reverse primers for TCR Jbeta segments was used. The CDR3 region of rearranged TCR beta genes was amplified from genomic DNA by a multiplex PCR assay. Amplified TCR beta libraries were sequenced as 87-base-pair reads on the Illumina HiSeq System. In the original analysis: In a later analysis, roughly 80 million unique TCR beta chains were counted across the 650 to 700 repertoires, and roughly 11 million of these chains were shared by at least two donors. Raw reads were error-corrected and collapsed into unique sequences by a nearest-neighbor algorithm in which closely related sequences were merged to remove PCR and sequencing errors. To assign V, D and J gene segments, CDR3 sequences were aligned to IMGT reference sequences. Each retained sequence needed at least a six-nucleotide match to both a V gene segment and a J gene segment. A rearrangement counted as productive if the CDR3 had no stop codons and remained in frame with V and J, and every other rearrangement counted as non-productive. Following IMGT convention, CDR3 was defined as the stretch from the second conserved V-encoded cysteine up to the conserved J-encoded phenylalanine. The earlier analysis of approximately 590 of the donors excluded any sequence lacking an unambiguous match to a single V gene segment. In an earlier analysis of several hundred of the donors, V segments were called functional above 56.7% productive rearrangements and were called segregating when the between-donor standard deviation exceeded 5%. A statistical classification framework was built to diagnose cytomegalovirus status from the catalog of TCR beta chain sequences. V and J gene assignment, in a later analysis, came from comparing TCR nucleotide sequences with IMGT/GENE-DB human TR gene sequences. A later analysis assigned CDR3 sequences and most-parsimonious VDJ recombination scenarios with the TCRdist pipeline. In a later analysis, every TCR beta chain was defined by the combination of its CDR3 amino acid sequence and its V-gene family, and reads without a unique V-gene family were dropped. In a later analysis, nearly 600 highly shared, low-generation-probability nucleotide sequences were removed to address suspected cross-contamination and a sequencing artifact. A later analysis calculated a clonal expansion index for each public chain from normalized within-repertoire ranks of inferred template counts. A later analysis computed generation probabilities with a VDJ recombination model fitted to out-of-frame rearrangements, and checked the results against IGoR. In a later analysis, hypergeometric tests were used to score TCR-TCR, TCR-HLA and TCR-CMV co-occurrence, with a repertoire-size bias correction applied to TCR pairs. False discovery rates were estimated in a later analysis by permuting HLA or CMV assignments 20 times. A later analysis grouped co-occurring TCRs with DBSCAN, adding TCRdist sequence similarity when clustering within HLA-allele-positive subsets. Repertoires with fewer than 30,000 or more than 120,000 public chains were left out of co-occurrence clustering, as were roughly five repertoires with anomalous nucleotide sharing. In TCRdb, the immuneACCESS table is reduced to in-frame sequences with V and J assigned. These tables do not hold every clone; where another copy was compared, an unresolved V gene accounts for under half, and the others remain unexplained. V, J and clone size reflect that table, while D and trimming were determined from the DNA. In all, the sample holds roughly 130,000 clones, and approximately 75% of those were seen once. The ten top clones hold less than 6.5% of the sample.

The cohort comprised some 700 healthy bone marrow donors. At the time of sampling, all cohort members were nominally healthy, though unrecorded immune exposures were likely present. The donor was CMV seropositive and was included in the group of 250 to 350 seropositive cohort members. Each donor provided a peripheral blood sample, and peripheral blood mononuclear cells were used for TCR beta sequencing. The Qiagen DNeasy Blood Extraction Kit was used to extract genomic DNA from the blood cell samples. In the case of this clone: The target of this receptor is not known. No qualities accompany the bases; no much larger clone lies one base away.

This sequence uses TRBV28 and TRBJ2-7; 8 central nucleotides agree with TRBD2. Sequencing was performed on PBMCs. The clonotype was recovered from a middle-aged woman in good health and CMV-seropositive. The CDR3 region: CASTTSGYEQYF. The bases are TGTGCCAGCACCACTAGCGGCTACGAGCAGTACTTC.